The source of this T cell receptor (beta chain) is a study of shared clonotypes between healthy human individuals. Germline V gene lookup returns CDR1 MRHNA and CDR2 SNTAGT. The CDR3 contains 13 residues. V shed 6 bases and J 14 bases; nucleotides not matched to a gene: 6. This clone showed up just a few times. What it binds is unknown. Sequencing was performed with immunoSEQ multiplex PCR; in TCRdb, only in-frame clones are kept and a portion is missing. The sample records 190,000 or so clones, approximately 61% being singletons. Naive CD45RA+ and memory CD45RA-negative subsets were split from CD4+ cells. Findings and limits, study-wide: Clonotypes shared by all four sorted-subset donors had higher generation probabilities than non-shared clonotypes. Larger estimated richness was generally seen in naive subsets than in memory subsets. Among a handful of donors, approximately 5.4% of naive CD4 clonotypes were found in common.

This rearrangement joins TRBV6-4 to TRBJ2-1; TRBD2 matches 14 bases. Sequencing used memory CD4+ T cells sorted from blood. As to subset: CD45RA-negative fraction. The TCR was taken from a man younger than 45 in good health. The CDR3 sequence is CASRGTSGSCEFF. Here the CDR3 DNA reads TGTGCCAGCAGGGGGACTAGCGGGAGCTGCGAGTTCTTC.